This is a list of T cell receptor beta chains from one sample in a study of identical twins. A single record per CDR3 protein comes from TCRdb applying MiXCR to the 5' RACE reads. The table has under 450,000 distinct CDR3 sequences, about a fifth seen once. The sequenced sample consisted of naive T cells sorted from blood. These receptors were obtained from a man between 45 and 60 years old in good health. The CDR3 runs from the conserved cysteine through the conserved F or W. The order of the fields is J gene, clone size, D gene, V gene, CDR3 length, CDR3 DNA, CDR3 protein. A D gene is named only where the DNA matches it firmly. Where a row states a size, it is once, few, many or the class of an expanded clone; other rows omit it.

J gene: TRBJ2-7; clone size: NA; D gene: NA; V gene: TRBV20-1; CDR3 length: 14; CDR3 DNA: TGCAGTGCTAGAGATATTCAGGTCCCCTACGAGCAGTACTTC; CDR3 protein: CSARDIQVPYEQYF
J gene: TRBJ2-5; clone size: few; D gene: NA; V gene: TRBV12-3/TRBV12-4; CDR3 length: 16; CDR3 DNA: TGTGCCAGCAGTTCTGACCCTCAGGCTCCCGCGGAGACCCAGTACTTC; CDR3 protein: CASSSDPQAPAETQYF
J gene: TRBJ2-6; clone size: few; D gene: NA; V gene: TRBV6-2/TRBV6-3; CDR3 length: 12; CDR3 DNA: TGTGCCAGCAGGAGGGGGGGGGGTGTCCTGACTTTC; CDR3 protein: CASRRGGGVLTF
J gene: TRBJ1-6; clone size: NA; D gene: NA; V gene: TRBV5-1; CDR3 length: 13; CDR3 DNA: TGCGCCAGCAGCTTGGAGGTGGCTTCACCCCTCCACTTT; CDR3 protein: CASSLEVASPLHF
J gene: TRBJ2-3; clone size: many; D gene: NA; V gene: TRBV12-3/TRBV12-4; CDR3 length: 14; CDR3 DNA: TGTGCCACTCGCGGTAGCCTGAGCACAGATACGCAGTATTTT; CDR3 protein: CATRGSLSTDTQYF
J gene: TRBJ1-1; clone size: many; D gene: NA; V gene: TRBV20-1; CDR3 length: 16; CDR3 DNA: TGCAGTGCTAGAGATACCGGGACACCAGTTCGGACTGAAGCTTTCTTT; CDR3 protein: CSARDTGTPVRTEAFF
J gene: TRBJ1-2; clone size: NA; D gene: NA; V gene: TRBV11-2; CDR3 length: 14; CDR3 DNA: TGTGCCAGCAGCTTAGTGGTGGAAGGGTATGGCTACACCTTC; CDR3 protein: CASSLVVEGYGYTF
J gene: TRBJ2-3; clone size: many; D gene: NA; V gene: TRBV7-9; CDR3 length: 12; CDR3 DNA: TGTGCCAGCAGCTTAGAACCAGATACGCAGTATTTT; CDR3 protein: CASSLEPDTQYF
J gene: TRBJ2-3; clone size: NA; D gene: TRBD1; V gene: TRBV5-1; CDR3 length: 15; CDR3 DNA: TGCGCCAGCAGCTTCGGGACAGGGCCGTCGGATACGCAGTATTTT; CDR3 protein: CASSFGTGPSDTQYF
J gene: TRBJ2-5; clone size: NA; D gene: NA; V gene: TRBV20-1; CDR3 length: 12; CDR3 DNA: TGCAGTGTAAAGAGTCTGGGAGAGACCCAGTACTTC; CDR3 protein: CSVKSLGETQYF
J gene: TRBJ2-7; clone size: NA; D gene: TRBD1; V gene: TRBV5-6; CDR3 length: 16; CDR3 DNA: TGTGCCAGCAGCTTGGGATATGGGACAGAAACCTACGAGCAGTACTTC; CDR3 protein: CASSLGYGTETYEQYF
J gene: TRBJ2-7; clone size: many; D gene: TRBD2; V gene: TRBV27; CDR3 length: 15; CDR3 DNA: TGTGCCAGCAGTCTCACCGGGACTAGCGACTACGAGCAGTACTTC; CDR3 protein: CASSLTGTSDYEQYF
J gene: TRBJ1-5; clone size: few; D gene: NA; V gene: TRBV20-1; CDR3 length: 15; CDR3 DNA: TGCAGTGCTAGGTTTCAGGGAAGTGCCAATCAGCCCCAGCATTTT; CDR3 protein: CSARFQGSANQPQHF
J gene: TRBJ1-5; clone size: few; D gene: NA; V gene: TRBV6-2/TRBV6-3; CDR3 length: 13; CDR3 DNA: TGTGCCGCTGGGGGGGCGGTTGATCAGCCCCAGCATTTT; CDR3 protein: CAAGGAVDQPQHF
J gene: TRBJ1-4; clone size: few; D gene: NA; V gene: TRBV9; CDR3 length: 11; CDR3 DNA: TGTGCCAGCAGCGTACGCTTCCTCCTGTTTTTT; CDR3 protein: CASSVRFLLFF
J gene: TRBJ2-1; clone size: NA; D gene: NA; V gene: TRBV12-3/TRBV12-4; CDR3 length: 15; CDR3 DNA: TGTGCCAGCAGTCTACTAGGCGGTGTCTACAATGAGCAGTTCTTC; CDR3 protein: CASSLLGGVYNEQFF
J gene: TRBJ1-1; clone size: many; D gene: NA; V gene: TRBV29-1; CDR3 length: 12; CDR3 DNA: TGCAGCGGAGAAGGTAGGAACTGGGAAGCTTTCTTT; CDR3 protein: CSGEGRNWEAFF
J gene: TRBJ2-5; clone size: NA; D gene: NA; V gene: TRBV20-1; CDR3 length: 15; CDR3 DNA: TGCAGTGCTAGGGACAACCGGGACATACAAGAGACCCAGTACTTC; CDR3 protein: CSARDNRDIQETQYF
J gene: TRBJ2-1; clone size: few; D gene: NA; V gene: TRBV9; CDR3 length: 13; CDR3 DNA: TGTGCCAGCAGCGTATCAACTAGCAATGAGCAGTTCTTC; CDR3 protein: CASSVSTSNEQFF
J gene: TRBJ2-7; clone size: few; D gene: NA; V gene: TRBV29-1; CDR3 length: 15; CDR3 DNA: TGCAGCGTTGCCAAAAGGTGGGGGTCGGAATACGAGCAGTACTTC; CDR3 protein: CSVAKRWGSEYEQYF
J gene: TRBJ2-7; clone size: few; D gene: TRBD2; V gene: TRBV20-1; CDR3 length: 14; CDR3 DNA: TGCAGTGCTAGAGTTCTTGCGGGGGGTTACGAGCAGTACTTC; CDR3 protein: CSARVLAGGYEQYF
J gene: TRBJ2-1; clone size: many; D gene: NA; V gene: TRBV29-1; CDR3 length: 12; CDR3 DNA: TGCAGCGGCGGTACAGAGTACAATGAGCAGTTCTTC; CDR3 protein: CSGGTEYNEQFF
J gene: TRBJ2-2; clone size: NA; D gene: TRBD1; V gene: TRBV28; CDR3 length: 17; CDR3 DNA: TGTGCCAGCAGTTCTCCCGGGACAGGGGGGAACACCGGGGAGCTGTTTTTT; CDR3 protein: CASSSPGTGGNTGELFF
J gene: TRBJ2-5; clone size: many; D gene: TRBD1; V gene: TRBV5-1; CDR3 length: 15; CDR3 DNA: TGCGCCAGCAGCGGCGGGACAGGGTTTTTGGAGACCCAGTACTTC; CDR3 protein: CASSGGTGFLETQYF
J gene: TRBJ2-6; clone size: few; D gene: NA; V gene: TRBV20-1; CDR3 length: 14; CDR3 DNA: TGCAGTGCTTCCATGTCCTCTGGGGCCAACGTCCTGACTTTC; CDR3 protein: CSASMSSGANVLTF
J gene: TRBJ1-5; clone size: many; D gene: NA; V gene: TRBV7-9; CDR3 length: 13; CDR3 DNA: TGTGCCAGCAGCTTAGTCCCAAATCAGCCCCAGCATTTT; CDR3 protein: CASSLVPNQPQHF
J gene: TRBJ2-1; clone size: few; D gene: NA; V gene: TRBV28; CDR3 length: 12; CDR3 DNA: TGTGCCAGCATGGGCCTACGCAATGAGCAGTTCTTC; CDR3 protein: CASMGLRNEQFF